These T cell receptor beta chains were read from a single sample in a study of shared clonotypes between healthy human individuals. Here immunoSEQ multiplex PCR was the method, and the copy in TCRdb shows in-frame clones only, minus some. The sample holds about 2.1 million clones; approximately 92% are singletons and the top ten take under 2%. Sequenced: naive CD8+ T cells from PBMCs. These receptors originate from a young man in good health. Some clones in this sample may be carry-over from other donors' samples. Each CDR3 is given with its conserved first and last residue. Each record gives: V gene, D gene, CDR3 length, J gene, clone size, CDR3 DNA, CDR3 protein. A D gene is named only where the DNA matches it firmly. Some rows have no size entry. The others give once, few or many, or a class for an expanded clone.

TRBV9	TRBD1	15	TRBJ2-2	NA	TGTGCCAGCAGCGTTGACAGGGGTGCCACCGGGGAGCTGTTTTTT	CASSVDRGATGELFF
TRBV10-2	TRBD2	14	TRBJ2-1	NA	TGCGCCAGCAGTGGGACTAGCTCGGGGATTGAGCAGTTCTTC	CASSGTSSGIEQFF
TRBV7-3	NA	16	TRBJ2-2	once	TGTGCCAGCAGCCCCGCGCGGATCTCGAACACCGGGGAGCTGTTTTTT	CASSPARISNTGELFF
TRBV5-8	NA	16	TRBJ2-2	NA	TGTGCCAGCAGCTTGGAAAACAGGGATCTCACCGGGGAGCTGTTTTTT	CASSLENRDLTGELFF
TRBV18	TRBD1	15	TRBJ2-5	NA	TGTGCCAGCTCACCAGAGGGGGCTATCCAAGAGACCCAGTACTTC	CASSPEGAIQETQYF
TRBV27	NA	15	TRBJ2-1	once	TGTGCCAGCAGTTCCCAGGTGGCAGGAGAGGATGAGCAGTTCTTC	CASSSQVAGEDEQFF
TRBV9	NA	14	TRBJ2-1	NA	TGTGCCAGCAGCGTAGGGACCTCCTACAATGAGCAGTTCTTC	CASSVGTSYNEQFF
TRBV7-9	TRBD1	13	TRBJ2-7	NA	TGTGCCAGCAGCGTGGGGGACAGCTACGAGCAGTACTTC	CASSVGDSYEQYF
TRBV7-9	TRBD2	14	TRBJ2-7	NA	TGTGCCAGCAGCCTAGGACTAGCGGGAGGGGAGCAGTACTTC	CASSLGLAGGEQYF
TRBV7-9	NA	13	TRBJ2-2	NA	TGTGCCAGCAGCCCGTTGAGTACCGGGGAGCTGTTTTTT	CASSPLSTGELFF
TRBV11-2	TRBD1	17	TRBJ2-3	NA	TGTGCCAGCAGCTACCTGACAGGGGGTTACCGCACAGATACGCAGTATTTT	CASSYLTGGYRTDTQYF
TRBV7-9	NA	11	TRBJ1-2	NA	TGTGCCAGCAGCTTTCCGGATGGCTACACCTTC	CASSFPDGYTF
TRBV13	NA	16	TRBJ2-3	NA	TGTGCCAGCAGCTCCCGAGGGGATTTCAGCACAGATACGCAGTATTTT	CASSSRGDFSTDTQYF
TRBV27	NA	14	TRBJ2-1	NA	TGTGCCAGCAGTAACCGGGCCAGATCCAATGAGCAGTTCTTC	CASSNRARSNEQFF
TRBV11-2	NA	14	TRBJ2-7	NA	TGTGCCAGCAGCTTAGTGGGGGGGGCCGACGAGCAGTACTTC	CASSLVGGADEQYF
TRBV7-9	NA	12	TRBJ2-1	NA	TGTGCCAGCAGCTTAGCAGCGCCGGAGCAGTTCTTC	CASSLAAPEQFF
TRBV6-1	NA	13	TRBJ2-5	NA	TGTGCCAGCAGTCCAGGGTTTCGAGAGACCCAGTACTTC	CASSPGFRETQYF
TRBV27	NA	16	TRBJ2-7	NA	TGTGCCAGCAGTTTATGGACCGGGACACGGGCCGCTGAGCAGTACTTC	CASSLWTGTRAAEQYF
TRBV7-9	NA	13	TRBJ1-2	NA	TGTGCCAGCAGCTCGGGACGACTCTATGGCTACACCTTC	CASSSGRLYGYTF
TRBV30	NA	14	TRBJ2-1	NA	TGTGCCTGGAGTGATGGCAGGGTGCAGGATGAGCAGTTCTTC	CAWSDGRVQDEQFF
TRBV6-5	NA	13	TRBJ2-7	NA	TGTGCCAGCAGGGGGGTAGGGGGGCTCGAGCAGTACTTC	CASRGVGGLEQYF
TRBV10-3	NA	15	TRBJ2-3	NA	TGTGCCATCAGTGAGTCGTCTCTGATGGGAGATACGCAGTATTTT	CAISESSLMGDTQYF
TRBV28	TRBD2	14	TRBJ2-5	once	TGTGCCAGCAGAGGCGGGAGTACAAGAGAGACCCAGTACTTC	CASRGGSTRETQYF
TRBV19	TRBD2	14	TRBJ2-1	NA	TGTGCCAGTACACAGCGGGAGTTGGTTGGGGAGCAGTTCTTC	CASTQRELVGEQFF
TRBV28	NA	15	TRBJ2-7	NA	TGTGCCAGCAGTTTATTACAGGGTCGGTATAGCGAGCAGTACTTC	CASSLLQGRYSEQYF
TRBV29-1	NA	15	TRBJ1-1	NA	TGCAGCGTCAATCCGGTACCGGGGGGGGCTAATGAAGCTTTCTTT	CSVNPVPGGANEAFF
TRBV4-3	TRBD1	14	TRBJ2-7	NA	TGCGCCAGCAGCCAAGTAGGGGGCGAGGGGGAGCAGTACTTC	CASSQVGGEGEQYF